The next 12 T cell receptor beta chains were all read from a single sample in a study of cytomegalovirus exposure and HLA in healthy donors. Sequenced by immunoSEQ multiplex PCR; TCRdb stores in-frame clones only, minus some. This sample carries 150,000 or so clones, 85% to 90% of them seen once, and the ten largest clones take 2% to 2.5%. The specimen sequenced was PBMCs. The origin of the receptors is a human donor in good health.

The chain has TRBV13 and TRBJ1-1; D gene ambiguous. CDR3 length: 15 residues. Germline CDR1 is PRHDT and CDR2 is FYEKMQ (reference sequence). V was shortened by 2 bases and J by 0 bases, with 10 bases between the two germline ends. The CDR3 is CASSLSVKVNTEAFF. CDR3 DNA sequence: TGTGCCAGCAGCTTATCGGTTAAAGTGAACACTGAAGCTTTCTTT.

CDR3 in DNA: TGCGCCAGCAGCCAAGTCTTCGGTTGGCAGTTCTTC. Amino acid sequence: CASSQVFGWQFF. This chain links TRBV4-1 with TRBJ2-1; D ambiguous. The CDR3 is 12 amino acids. CDR1 and CDR2 (germline): MGHRA, YSYEKL. Trimming took 1 base from V and 12 from J, leaving 10 bases between them.

The chain combines TRBV2 with TRBJ1-5, with a tentative D call TRBD1 (6 bases). Germline V gives CDR1 SNHLY, CDR2 FYNNEI. The CDR3 is 15 residues long. Trimming cost V 5 bases and J 1 base, with 12 bases left between them. Written as DNA, the CDR3 is TGTGCCAGCAGTCCTGGGACACTGAGCAATCAGCCCCAGCATTTT. Its translation is CASSPGTLSNQPQHF.

In DNA, the CDR3 is TGTGCCAGCAGTACGACAGGCTACGGCCACGAGCAGTACTTC. Translating it yields CASSTTGYGHEQYF. V usage is TRBV28 and J usage is TRBJ2-7; weak D call: TRBD1 (6 bases). The V end lost 5 bases, the J end lost 5 bases, and 16 bases lay between the germline ends. CDR3 length: 14 residues. Looked up from germline, CDR1 is MDHEN and CDR2 is SYDVKM.

This chain uses TRBV28 with TRBJ2-1; a weak D match, TRBD1 (5 bases). Trimming removed 5 bases from V and 10 bases from J, with 18 bases in between. Germline loops: CDR1 MDHEN, CDR2 SYDVKM. The CDR3 runs to 14 residues. CDR3 loop: CASSIHPVTGEQFF. DNA for the CDR3: TGTGCCAGCAGTATACACCCGGTCACAGGCGAGCAGTTCTTC.

The chain carries TRBV6-1 and TRBJ1-1; possibly TRBD1 for D (5 bases). This CDR3 is 15 amino acids long. Trimming removed 1 base from V and 4 bases from J, with 13 bases in between. Germline loops: CDR1 MNHNS, CDR2 SASEGT. The CDR3 DNA is TGTGCCAGCAGTGAAGTTCACGGGGGGTTCACTGAAGCTTTCTTT. Protein product: CASSEVHGGFTEAFF.

The rearrangement joins TRBV4-1 to TRBJ2-3; D unresolved. The CDR3 consists of 15 residues. The germline V gene encodes CDR1 MGHRA and CDR2 YSYEKL. The ends were cut back, 1 base at V and 0 bases at J, with 8 bases in the middle. CDR3: CASSQASPSTDTQYF. CDR3 sequence (DNA): TGCGCCAGCAGCCAAGCCAGTCCCAGCACAGATACGCAGTATTTT.

The chain carries TRBV5-1 and TRBJ1-1; tentatively, D is TRBD1 (6 bases). V was trimmed by 4 bases and J by 0 bases, leaving 10 bases between them. Germline CDR1 reads SGHRS; CDR2 reads YFSETQ. CDR3 length equals 14 residues. CDR3 sequence (DNA): TGCGCCAGCAGCCCGACAGGCGTGAACACTGAAGCTTTCTTT. This codes for CASSPTGVNTEAFF.

The CDR3 DNA sequence: TGTGCCAGCAGTTCGTACAGGCCTGGAAACACCATATATTTT. Protein: CASSSYRPGNTIYF. This chain uses TRBV28 with TRBJ1-3, with D perhaps TRBD1 (5 bases). Trimming shortened V by 4 bases and J by 2 bases, and 9 bases separated the two germline ends. Germline V gene sequence: CDR1 MDHEN, CDR2 SYDVKM. The CDR3 runs 14 residues.

The chain is built from TRBV6-1 and TRBJ2-6; maybe TRBD1 (7 bases). The CDR3 runs to 18 residues. V was clipped by 2 bases and J by 0 bases, with 14 bases between them. The germline gives CDR1 MNHNS, CDR2 SASEGT. CDR3 residues: CASSERRGLSSGANVLTF. The DNA of the CDR3 is TGTGCCAGCAGTGAACGGAGGGGGCTGAGCTCTGGGGCCAACGTCCTGACTTTC.

The chain has TRBV28 and TRBJ1-4; the match to TRBD1 covers 7 bases. V was clipped by 4 bases and J by 0 bases; unmatched bases: 2. CDR1 is MDHEN, CDR2 SYDVKM, per germline. The length of the CDR3 is 15 residues. CDR3 region: CASSSQGATNEKLFF. The CDR3 nucleotides read TGTGCCAGCAGTTCCCAGGGGGCAACTAATGAAAAACTGTTTTTT.

The chain carries TRBV6-1 and TRBJ1-4, with unresolved D. The germline V gene encodes CDR1 MNHNS and CDR2 SASEGT. The CDR3 runs 13 residues. V lost 5 bases to trimming and J lost 8 bases, with 12 bases between them. CDR3 region: CASSPRIGEKLFF. In DNA form, the CDR3 reads TGTGCCAGCAGTCCTAGGATTGGGGAAAAACTGTTTTTT.